The 12 T cell receptor beta chains below come from one sample, sequenced in a study of T cells in tuberculosis. Profiling relied on immunoSEQ multiplex PCR, and the TCRdb table lists in-frame clones only, not all of them. The data hold under 40,000 clones, with around 88% observed a single time. Sample time point: new active TB diagnosis, blood taken before or within 7 days of starting treatment. This specimen consisted of PBMCs, obtained at tuberculosis diagnosis. The origin of the receptors is an adult with tuberculosis.

The J gene is TRBJ2-2, the V gene TRBV9; tentatively, D is TRBD2 (7 bases). V shed 1 base and J shed 8 bases, with 12 bases lying between them. There are 14 residues in the CDR3. Looked up from germline, CDR1 is SGDLS and CDR2 is YYNGEE. CDR3 amino acids: CASSVTGGLGELFF. CDR3 sequence (DNA): TGTGCCAGCAGCGTAACCGGGGGGCTAGGGGAGCTGTTTTTT.

The chain employs TRBV19 and TRBJ2-1, with TRBD2 matching over 8 bases. Germline loops: CDR1 LNHDA, CDR2 SQIVND (reference sequence). CDR3 size: 15 residues. V was pared by 3 bases and J by 2 bases, with 3 bases of the junction left unmatched. CDR3 in DNA: TGTGCCAGTAGTATGGGCGGGGGGCCCTACAATGAGCAGTTCTTC. It codes for CASSMGGGPYNEQFF.

The chain uses TRBV6-1 and TRBJ1-5; 7 positions agree with TRBD1. This CDR3 contains 15 residues. J lost 3 bases, V lost 3 bases, and 5 bases had no gene match. CDR1 is MNHNS and CDR2 is SASEGT in the germline V gene. CDR3: CASSDLGQINQPQHF. For the CDR3, the DNA is TGTGCCAGCAGTGACTTGGGACAGATCAATCAGCCCCAGCATTTT.

This chain connects TRBV6-6 to TRBJ2-7; D uncertain. V was clipped by 4 bases and J by 2 bases, with 6 bases between them. The CDR3 totals 12 residues. CDR1 is MNHNY, CDR2 SVGAGI, per germline (reference sequence). CDR3 nucleotides: TGTGCCAGCAGTTCCCAGACCTACGAGCAGTACTTC. Translation: CASSSQTYEQYF.

The chain couples TRBV5-5 to TRBJ1-6, with 10 bases aligning to TRBD1. Looked up from germline, CDR1 is SGHKS and CDR2 is YYEKEE (reference sequence). CDR3 length: 17 residues. V trimming: 3 bases; J trimming: 0 bases; junction bases outside the gene matches: 3. CDR3 sequence: CASSWGQGSSYNSPLHF. The CDR3 DNA reads as TGTGCCAGCAGCTGGGGACAGGGGAGCTCCTATAATTCACCCCTCCACTTT.

V usage is TRBV2 and J usage is TRBJ2-1, with TRBD2 identical over 11 bases. Per the germline V gene, CDR1 is SNHLY and CDR2 is FYNNEI. V was clipped by 5 bases and J by 7 bases; unmatched bases: 7. This CDR3 spans 15 amino acids. The CDR3 sequence: CASSLLTSGENEQFF. Written as DNA, the CDR3 is TGTGCCAGCAGTCTTCTGACTAGCGGGGAGAATGAGCAGTTCTTC.

This clone was detected a few times. The chain is built from TRBV6-1 and TRBJ2-7; no reliable D call. The CDR3 covers 12 residues. V was cut by 6 bases and J by 7 bases, with 13 bases left in between. Germline V gene data show CDR1 as MNHNS and CDR2 as SASEGT. The CDR3 region is CASSRLLQEQYF. Here the CDR3 DNA reads TGTGCCAGCAGCCGCCTCCTTCAGGAGCAGTACTTC.

V is TRBV9 and J is TRBJ2-1; 8 bases match TRBD2. The V and J ends lost 4 bases and 9 bases, in that order; junction bases with no gene match: 9. Germline V gene data show CDR1 as SGDLS and CDR2 as YYNGEE. This CDR3 region has 14 residues. The CDR3 DNA sequence: TGTGCCAGCAGCCTTCCGGGAGGGGGTAGTGAGCAGTTCTTC. Its protein product is CASSLPGGGSEQFF.

The chain joins TRBV6-5 to TRBJ1-1; tentatively, D is TRBD1 (5 bases). Germline CDR1 reads MNHEY; CDR2 reads SVGAGI. This CDR3 contains 14 residues. V was trimmed by 3 bases and J by 0 bases, leaving 8 bases between them. The CDR3 loop reads CASSYGGMNTEAFF. DNA for the CDR3: TGTGCCAGCAGTTATGGGGGGATGAACACTGAAGCTTTCTTT.

This clone came up a few times. The chain couples TRBV5-1 to TRBJ2-1; no firm D call. V lost 4 bases and J lost 7, with 6 bases in between. Germline loops: CDR1 SGHRS, CDR2 YFSETQ. The CDR3 is 11 residues long. The CDR3 here is CASSPSNEQFF. CDR3 DNA sequence: TGCGCCAGCAGCCCGAGTAATGAGCAGTTCTTC.

This clone was detected a few times. The CDR3 spells CASSPGQGAYNEQFF. The CDR3, as DNA: TGTGCCAGCAGCCCAGGACAGGGCGCCTACAATGAGCAGTTCTTC. The chain is built from TRBV9 and TRBJ2-1, with 8 bases aligning to TRBD1. This CDR3 is built from 15 residues. V lost 4 bases to trimming and J lost 2 bases; unmatched junction nucleotides: 5. CDR1 and CDR2 from the germline V gene are SGDLS and YYNGEE.

The chain carries TRBV29-1 and TRBJ1-2, with TRBD1 matching over 7 bases. Germline V gene lookup returns CDR1 SQVTM and CDR2 ANQGSEA. The CDR3 is 13 amino acids. The V gene end was trimmed by 0 bases and the J gene end by 7 bases; junction bases not matched to a gene: 5. CDR3: CSVEEQGVIGYTF. The CDR3 nucleotides read TGCAGCGTTGAAGAGCAGGGGGTTATTGGCTACACCTTC.